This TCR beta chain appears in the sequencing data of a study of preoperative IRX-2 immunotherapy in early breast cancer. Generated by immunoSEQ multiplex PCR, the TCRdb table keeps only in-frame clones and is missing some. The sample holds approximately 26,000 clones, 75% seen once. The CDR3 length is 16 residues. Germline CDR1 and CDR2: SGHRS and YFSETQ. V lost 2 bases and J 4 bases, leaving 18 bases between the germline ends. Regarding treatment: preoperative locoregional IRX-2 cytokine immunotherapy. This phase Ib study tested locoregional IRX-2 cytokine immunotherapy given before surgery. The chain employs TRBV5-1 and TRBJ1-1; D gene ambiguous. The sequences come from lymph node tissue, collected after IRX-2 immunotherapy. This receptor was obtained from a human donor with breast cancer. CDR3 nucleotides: TGCGCCAGCAGCTTTGGGCCATTGGGTGGTGGCACTGAAGCTTTCTTT. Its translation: CASSFGPLGGGTEAFF.